Below, one T cell receptor (beta chain) is given with its context. The germline gives CDR1 MGHRA, CDR2 YSYEKL. With 0 bases removed from V and 1 base from J, the gap between germline ends came to 10 bases. The CDR3 loop spans 15 amino acids. Stated treatment: oral pan-JAK inhibitor, 5-10 mg twice daily. These data belong to a study of CD8+ T cells in alopecia areata. At the level of the study: Tofacitinib was taken orally by treated patients, and the dose was 5 to 10 mg twice daily.

Investigators isolated RNA and reverse transcribed it into cDNA to act as the sequencing template. The table came from immunoSEQ multiplex PCR; TCRdb's copy has only in-frame clones and leaves some out. The sample holds nearly 110,000 clones; 84% are singletons and the top ten take around a quarter. J is TRBJ2-7 and V is TRBV4-1, with no clear D. Specimen: CD8+ T cells sorted from blood, collected at week 24, from a patient treated with tofacitinib. The clonotype originates from a human donor with alopecia areata. CDR3 amino acids: CASSQENRYSYEQYF. CDR3 nucleotides: TGCGCCAGCAGCCAAGAAAACAGATATTCCTACGAGCAGTACTTC.